Sequencing of this T cell receptor (beta chain) was carried out in a study of cytomegalovirus exposure and HLA in healthy donors. On the study more broadly: A later analysis reported the same platform for the 95 to 150 validation repertoires and the approximately 670 first-cohort repertoires.

Separation from the approximately 670-subject first cohort characterized the roughly 120-subject validation cohort, to which the donors belonged. As concerns this clone: What it recognizes is unknown.

Libraries were prepared by immunoSEQ multiplex PCR; TCRdb keeps only in-frame clonotypes and omits some of them. Counted here are tens of thousands of clones, around 94% occurring once; the ten biggest clones make up approximately 3.5%. V was pared by 10 bases and J by 8 bases, with 10 bases of the junction left unmatched. Germline CDR1 and CDR2: WNHNN and SYGVQD (reference sequence). This CDR3 spans 14 amino acids. Overall study findings and caveats: It was confirmed in vitro that three of the CMV-associated chains were specific for CMV antigens.

The sequenced material came from PBMCs. This TCR came from a woman under 30 in good health and CMV-seropositive. The chain recombines TRBV10-1 with TRBJ2-1; TRBD1 matches at 11 bases. CDR3 residues: CAIRGTGGTDEQFF. Written as DNA, the CDR3 is TGCGCCATCAGGGGGACAGGGGGAACGGATGAGCAGTTCTTC.